One TCR beta chain is described in this entry. Its antigen is as yet unknown. The CDR3 sequence is 15 residues long. Per germline, CDR1 SEHNR and CDR2 FQNEAQ (reference sequence). J gave up 4 bases and V 5 bases, and 5 bases lay outside the gene matches. This sample is drawn from a study of beta chain features in type 1 diabetes. Regarding the study as a whole: Diminished insertions and augmented deletions at VDJ junctions characterized type 1 diabetes patients.

All of the isolated RNA was reverse transcribed, so expressed TCRB transcripts were sequenced. This table comes from immunoSEQ multiplex PCR, and its TCRdb copy is limited to in-frame clones, with some not included. The sample has under 300,000 clones, 25% to 35% seen once. A sort by CD45RO/CCR7/CD25/CD127/CD95/CD27 yielded CD4+ naive, central memory, regulatory and stem cell-like memory cells. Purity of each sorted population was above 95%. The sequenced material came from central memory CD4+ T cells from blood. J is TRBJ2-1 and V is TRBV7-9, with 10 positions matching TRBD1. This TCR was sampled from a man aged 30 to 45 in good health. CDR3 in DNA: TGTGCCAGCAGCCCGGACAGGGGGAATTACAATGAGCAGTTCTTC. As protein: CASSPDRGNYNEQFF.